A selection of T cell receptor beta chains follows, all from one sample in a study of CXCR3-negative and CXCR3-positive naive CD8 T cells. TCRdb reanalyzed the 5' RACE reads and collapses them to one entry per CDR3 protein, without DNA. This sample lists approximately 8,500 distinct CDR3 sequences; its ten largest clones have 1.1%. Input material: naive CXCR3- CD8+ T cells from blood. Source of these receptors: a human donor in good health. Some clones in this sample may be carry-over from other donors' samples. CDR3s include the opening cysteine and the closing phenylalanine or tryptophan. Fields, in order: J gene, clone size, V gene, CDR3 protein. The size entry is marked missing in some rows and otherwise reads once, few, many or a size class.

TRBJ1-3,.,TRBV5-1,CASSLDLFSGNTIYF
TRBJ2-7,medium-sized,TRBV20-1,CSARRDFVGEQYF
TRBJ2-1,.,TRBV13,CASSLATGPEYNEQFF
TRBJ2-5,.,TRBV27,CASSDSVGETQYF
TRBJ1-2,.,TRBV29-1,CSVPGGGPIYGYTF
TRBJ1-1,.,TRBV4-1,CASSPDRGWEDTEAFF
TRBJ2-7,.,TRBV7-9,CASSGGQSYEQYF
TRBJ2-1,medium-sized,TRBV20-1,CSARGGGSYNEQFF
TRBJ1-1,.,TRBV29-1,CSVDHWGGGGFAEAFF
TRBJ2-2,.,TRBV20-1,CSAPDPVNTGELFF
TRBJ1-1,.,TRBV28,CASSLEGNTEAFF
TRBJ2-1,.,TRBV4-3,CASSPQAGNEQFF
TRBJ2-1,.,TRBV20-1,CSTLAESYNEQFF
TRBJ2-1,medium-sized,TRBV11-2,CASSFSGSSNSYNEQFF
TRBJ2-1,.,TRBV4-1,CASSQDWSSSYNEQFF
TRBJ2-7,.,TRBV11-2,CASSLGLRSNYEQYF
TRBJ2-3,medium-sized,TRBV29-1,CSVEGEIVGTDTQYF
TRBJ2-5,.,TRBV29-1,CSVDPGGGETQYF
TRBJ2-3,medium-sized,TRBV5-1,CASSLAGGEGDTQYF
TRBJ1-5,medium-sized,TRBV4-2,CASSQDWGSNQPQHF
TRBJ2-3,medium-sized,TRBV19,CASRRSSSGTDTQYF
TRBJ2-3,medium-sized,TRBV7-6,CASSPSGRAEDTQYF
TRBJ2-3,.,TRBV6-1,CASSEAWKSGKADTQYF
TRBJ2-1,.,TRBV10-3,CASWTSGSSYNEQFF
TRBJ1-1,.,TRBV12-3/TRBV12-4,CASSLARDRSLNTEAFF
TRBJ2-1,medium-sized,TRBV7-9,CASSERVYEQFF
TRBJ2-3,.,TRBV6-6,CASILAGEVTDTQYF
TRBJ2-1,.,TRBV29-1,CSVEPLGLADYNEQFF
TRBJ2-7,.,TRBV7-9,CASSLDSRWYF
TRBJ2-5,.,TRBV12-3/TRBV12-4,CASSPTTGVGETQYF
TRBJ1-2,.,TRBV6-5,CASSRGVATYGYTF
TRBJ2-5,.,TRBV10-3,CAISDPPGGQETQYF
TRBJ2-5,.,TRBV20-1,CSARAEQETQYF
TRBJ2-1,.,TRBV9,CASSVGDRIYNEQFF
TRBJ1-2,.,TRBV7-9,CASSLIPSEGNYGYTF
TRBJ2-4,.,TRBV29-1,CSVALDRGDIQYF
TRBJ1-1,.,TRBV29-1,CSVELQGSEVFF
TRBJ1-1,.,TRBV7-8,CASSLVLTAIPMNTEAFF
TRBJ2-3,.,TRBV29-1,CSVEGDKAGVTDTQYF
TRBJ2-1,.,TRBV6-5,CASSLDSRSYNEQFF